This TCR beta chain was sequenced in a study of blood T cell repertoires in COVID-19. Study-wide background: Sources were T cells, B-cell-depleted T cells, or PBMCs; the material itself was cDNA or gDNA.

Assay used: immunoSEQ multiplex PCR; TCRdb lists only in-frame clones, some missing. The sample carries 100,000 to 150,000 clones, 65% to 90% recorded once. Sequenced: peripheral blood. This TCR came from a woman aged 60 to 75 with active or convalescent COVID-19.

CDR3 DNA: TGTGCCAGCAGCTTGCGGGACACCGGGGAGCTGTTTTTT. This gives the protein CASSLRDTGELFF. The chain carries TRBV5-4 and TRBJ2-2; D is undetermined. The V gene's germline CDR1 is SGHNT and CDR2 YYREEE (reference sequence). V dropped 1 base and J dropped 3 bases, with 4 bases sitting between them. The CDR3 contains 13 residues. Supplemented by reference TRBV5-4 and TRBJ2-2, the full variable domain reads ETGVTQSPTHLIKTRGQQVTLRCSSQSGHNTVSWYQQALGQGPQFIFQYYREEENGRGNFPPRFSGLQFPNYSSELNVNALELDDSALYLCASSLRDTGELFFGEGSRLTVL.